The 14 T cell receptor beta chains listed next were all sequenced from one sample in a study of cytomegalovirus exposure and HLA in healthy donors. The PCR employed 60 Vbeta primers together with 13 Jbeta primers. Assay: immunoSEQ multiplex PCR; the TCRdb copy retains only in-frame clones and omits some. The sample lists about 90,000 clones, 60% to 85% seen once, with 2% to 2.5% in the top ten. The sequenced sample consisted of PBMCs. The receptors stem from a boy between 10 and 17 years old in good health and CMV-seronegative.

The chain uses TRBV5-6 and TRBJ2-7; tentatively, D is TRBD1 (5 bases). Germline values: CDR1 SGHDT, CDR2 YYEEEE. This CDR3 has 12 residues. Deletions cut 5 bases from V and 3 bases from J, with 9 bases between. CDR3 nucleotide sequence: TGTGCCAGCAGTTACGACAGCTACGAGCAGTACTTC. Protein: CASSYDSYEQYF.

The CDR3 region has the DNA TGTGCCAGCAGTATCCATAATCAGCCCCAGCATTTT. Translated: CASSIHNQPQHF. V usage is TRBV28 and J usage is TRBJ1-5, with unresolved D. Per the germline V gene, CDR1 is MDHEN and CDR2 is SYDVKM. The CDR3 is 12 amino acids. V was trimmed by 5 bases and J by 4 bases, leaving 6 bases between them.

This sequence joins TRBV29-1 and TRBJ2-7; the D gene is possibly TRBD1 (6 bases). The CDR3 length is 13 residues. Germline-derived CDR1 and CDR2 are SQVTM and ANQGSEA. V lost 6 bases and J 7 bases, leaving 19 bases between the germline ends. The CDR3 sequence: CSVETGLRGEQYF. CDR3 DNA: TGCAGCGTCGAAACAGGGTTGAGGGGGGAGCAGTACTTC.

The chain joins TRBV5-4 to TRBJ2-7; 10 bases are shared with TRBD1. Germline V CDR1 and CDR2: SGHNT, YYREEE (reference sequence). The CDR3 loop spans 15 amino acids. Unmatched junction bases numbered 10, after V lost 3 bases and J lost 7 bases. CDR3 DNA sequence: TGTGCCAGCAGCTCCCTCGACAGGGGGCTGGGGGAGCAGTACTTC. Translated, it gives CASSSLDRGLGEQYF.

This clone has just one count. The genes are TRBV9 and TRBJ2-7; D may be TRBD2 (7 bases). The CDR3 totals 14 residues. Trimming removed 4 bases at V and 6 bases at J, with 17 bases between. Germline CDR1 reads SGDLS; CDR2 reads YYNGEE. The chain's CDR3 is CASSPQGGAGEQYF. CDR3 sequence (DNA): TGTGCCAGCAGCCCCCAAGGGGGGGCCGGCGAGCAGTACTTC.

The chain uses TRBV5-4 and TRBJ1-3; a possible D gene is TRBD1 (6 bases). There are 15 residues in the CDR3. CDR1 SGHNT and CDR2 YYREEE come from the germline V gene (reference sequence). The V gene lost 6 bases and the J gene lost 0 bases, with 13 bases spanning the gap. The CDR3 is CASTKKGVSGNTIYF. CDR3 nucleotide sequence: TGTGCCAGCACCAAGAAGGGGGTCTCTGGAAACACCATATATTTT.

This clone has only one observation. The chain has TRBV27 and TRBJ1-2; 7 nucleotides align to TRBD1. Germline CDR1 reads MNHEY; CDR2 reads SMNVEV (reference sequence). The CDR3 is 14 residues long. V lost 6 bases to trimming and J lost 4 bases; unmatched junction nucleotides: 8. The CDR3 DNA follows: TGTGCCAGCAGCCAGACAGGGAGCTTCTATGGCTACACCTTC. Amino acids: CASSQTGSFYGYTF.

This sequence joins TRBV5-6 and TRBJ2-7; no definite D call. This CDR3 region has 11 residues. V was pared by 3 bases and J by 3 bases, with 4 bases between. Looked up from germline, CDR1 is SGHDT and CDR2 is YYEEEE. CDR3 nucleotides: TGTGCCAGCAGCTCCAGCTACGAGCAGTACTTC. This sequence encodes CASSSSYEQYF.

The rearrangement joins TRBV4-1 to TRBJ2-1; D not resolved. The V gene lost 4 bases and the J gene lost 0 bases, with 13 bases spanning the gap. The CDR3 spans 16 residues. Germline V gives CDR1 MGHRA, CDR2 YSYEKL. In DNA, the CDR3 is TGCGCCAGCAGCCCCCGGGTCTCCAGCTCCTACAATGAGCAGTTCTTC. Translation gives CASSPRVSSSYNEQFF.

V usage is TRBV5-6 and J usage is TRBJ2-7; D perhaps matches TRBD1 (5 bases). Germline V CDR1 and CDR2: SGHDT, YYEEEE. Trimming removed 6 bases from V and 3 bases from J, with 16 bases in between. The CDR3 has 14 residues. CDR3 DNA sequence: TGTGCCAGCACCCCTGCTGGGGCTCTCTACGAGCAGTACTTC. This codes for CASTPAGALYEQYF.

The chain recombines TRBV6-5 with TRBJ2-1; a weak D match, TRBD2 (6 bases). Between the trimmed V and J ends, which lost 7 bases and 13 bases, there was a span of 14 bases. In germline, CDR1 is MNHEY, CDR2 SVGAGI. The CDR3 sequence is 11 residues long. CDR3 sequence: CASILHGLQFF. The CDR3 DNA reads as TGTGCCAGCATCCTCCACGGACTACAGTTCTTC.

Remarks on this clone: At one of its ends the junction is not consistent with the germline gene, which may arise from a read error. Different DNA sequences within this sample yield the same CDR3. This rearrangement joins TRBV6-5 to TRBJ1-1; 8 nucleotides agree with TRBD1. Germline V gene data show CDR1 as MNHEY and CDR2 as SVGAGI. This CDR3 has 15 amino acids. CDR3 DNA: TGCGCCAGCAGGGCAGGGGGCAGGAGGTACACTGAAGCTTTCTTT. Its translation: CASRAGGRRYTEAFF.

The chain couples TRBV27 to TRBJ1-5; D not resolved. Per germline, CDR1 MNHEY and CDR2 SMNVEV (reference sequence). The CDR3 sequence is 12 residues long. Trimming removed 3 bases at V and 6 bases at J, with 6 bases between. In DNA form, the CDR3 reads TGTGCCAGCAGTTTTACGGGTCAGCCCCAGCATTTT. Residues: CASSFTGQPQHF.

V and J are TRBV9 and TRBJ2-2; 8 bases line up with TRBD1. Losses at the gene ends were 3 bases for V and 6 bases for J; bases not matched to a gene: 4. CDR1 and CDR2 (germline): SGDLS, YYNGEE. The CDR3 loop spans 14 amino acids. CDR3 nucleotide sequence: TGTGCCAGCAGCGGGATACAGGGGGCCGGGGAGCTGTTTTTT. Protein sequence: CASSGIQGAGELFF.